The rows below give T cell receptor beta chains drawn from one sample of a study of HIV-infected children after antiretroviral therapy interruption. Each CDR3 protein gets one entry after TCRdb re-called the 3' RACE reads with MiXCR. Of more than 35,000 distinct CDR3 sequences in the sample, more than 6.5% were seen once. The sequencing here drew on CD45RA+ CD4+ T cells from PBMCs, pooled from several time points, taken from a donor given antiretroviral therapy, either interrupted or continuous. The receptors originated from a pool of human donors with HIV. The CDR3 runs from the conserved cysteine through the conserved F or W. D genes are given only for firm matches. Size is omitted from some rows. Given values are once, few, many or a class for expanded clones.

cdr3_nt: TGTGCCAGCAGCCCGCGTGAGCTAGCGGGGTACGAGCAGTACTTC
cdr3_aa: CASSPRELAGYEQYF
d_call: TRBD2
j_call: TRBJ2-7
clone_size: many
v_call: TRBV13

cdr3_nt: TGTGCCAGCAGTTCGCTAGCGGGAGCCAAAGATACGCAGTATTTT
cdr3_aa: CASSSLAGAKDTQYF
d_call: TRBD2
j_call: TRBJ2-3
clone_size: many
v_call: TRBV27

cdr3_nt: TGTGCCAGCAGTATCTCTGGAAACACCATATATTTT
cdr3_aa: CASSISGNTIYF
d_call: NA
j_call: TRBJ1-3
clone_size: many
v_call: TRBV12-3/TRBV12-4

cdr3_nt: TGCAGTGCTAGTAGGGGGGTCCTACCGGTTGGCAATCAGCCCCAGCATTTT
cdr3_aa: CSASRGVLPVGNQPQHF
d_call: NA
j_call: TRBJ1-5
clone_size: many
v_call: TRBV20-1

cdr3_nt: TGTGCCAGCAGCCCCACCAGGGCTTCGGAGACGCAGTATTTT
cdr3_aa: CASSPTRASETQYF
d_call: NA
j_call: TRBJ2-3
clone_size: few
v_call: TRBV7-2

cdr3_nt: TGTGCCAGCAGTATAATAAGTCAAAACACCTTGTACTTT
cdr3_aa: CASSIISQNTLYF
d_call: NA
j_call: TRBJ2-4
clone_size: many
v_call: TRBV19

cdr3_nt: TGTGCCAGCAGCGTAGGGCAGACCTACAATGAGCAGTTCTTC
cdr3_aa: CASSVGQTYNEQFF
d_call: NA
j_call: TRBJ2-1
clone_size: many
v_call: TRBV9

cdr3_nt: TGCAGTGTATTGGACAGGCCTGAAGCTTTCTTT
cdr3_aa: CSVLDRPEAFF
d_call: TRBD1
j_call: TRBJ1-1
clone_size: NA
v_call: TRBV20-1

cdr3_nt: TGCGCCAGCAGCCAAGAAAGAAAACAGACTCCTATGAACACTGAAGCTTTCTTT
cdr3_aa: CASSQERKQTPMNTEAFF
d_call: NA
j_call: TRBJ1-1
clone_size: few
v_call: TRBV4-1

cdr3_nt: TGTGCCAGTAGTAATCTAGCGGGGGCGTCACAGTCGGGACACGAGCAGTACTTC
cdr3_aa: CASSNLAGASQSGHEQYF
d_call: TRBD2
j_call: TRBJ2-7
clone_size: few
v_call: TRBV19

cdr3_nt: TGTGCCAGCAGCTTACTGGGGGCGGGAGCGTTTGATACGCAGTATTTT
cdr3_aa: CASSLLGAGAFDTQYF
d_call: NA
j_call: TRBJ2-3
clone_size: many
v_call: TRBV7-2

cdr3_nt: TGTGCCAGCAGTGAAAGCCTGGCTAGTCAAAACACCTTGTACTTT
cdr3_aa: CASSESLASQNTLYF
d_call: NA
j_call: TRBJ2-4
clone_size: many
v_call: TRBV10-3

cdr3_nt: TGTGCCACCAGCAGAGAAGGGACAAATAAGATGACTAACTATGGCTACACCTTC
cdr3_aa: CATSREGTNKMTNYGYTF
d_call: NA
j_call: TRBJ1-2
clone_size: NA
v_call: TRBV15

cdr3_nt: TGTGCCAGTAGTATAGACGGGCCGAACACTGAAGCTTTCTTT
cdr3_aa: CASSIDGPNTEAFF
d_call: NA
j_call: TRBJ1-1
clone_size: many
v_call: TRBV19

cdr3_nt: TGTGCCAGCAGCTTCTCCGGGACCAGTAAGCAGTTCTTC
cdr3_aa: CASSFSGTSKQFF
d_call: NA
j_call: TRBJ2-1
clone_size: many
v_call: TRBV11-2

cdr3_nt: TGTGCCAGCCCGAGTGGGGGAGTGGGCTACGAGCAGTACTTC
cdr3_aa: CASPSGGVGYEQYF
d_call: NA
j_call: TRBJ2-7
clone_size: many
v_call: TRBV7-3

cdr3_nt: TGTGCCAGCAGCCGTCGACTAGCGGGAGTGCAAAATGAGCAGTTCTTC
cdr3_aa: CASSRRLAGVQNEQFF
d_call: TRBD2
j_call: TRBJ2-1
clone_size: many
v_call: TRBV5-8

cdr3_nt: TGTGCCAGCAGTTTATTGGACAGCAATGAGCAGTTCTTC
cdr3_aa: CASSLLDSNEQFF
d_call: NA
j_call: TRBJ2-1
clone_size: NA
v_call: TRBV12-3/TRBV12-4

cdr3_nt: TGTGCCAGCAGCTTAGACGGCAGGGGGTGGCAGCCCCAGCATTTT
cdr3_aa: CASSLDGRGWQPQHF
d_call: TRBD1
j_call: TRBJ1-5
clone_size: few
v_call: TRBV7-9

cdr3_nt: TGCAGCGTTGAACATCGAGGGGGACCCACAGATACGCAGTATTTT
cdr3_aa: CSVEHRGGPTDTQYF
d_call: NA
j_call: TRBJ2-3
clone_size: many
v_call: TRBV29-1

cdr3_nt: TGTGCTAGCAGTAAGACTGTGGATAACCAAGACACACAGTACTTT
cdr3_aa: CASSKTVDNQDTQYF
d_call: NA
j_call: TRBJ2-5
clone_size: NA
v_call: TRBV15

cdr3_nt: TGCAGTGCTAGAGACGATAGTAAATCGGACCGCCGTTTGGGCTACACCTTC
cdr3_aa: CSARDDSKSDRRLGYTF
d_call: NA
j_call: TRBJ1-2
clone_size: many
v_call: TRBV20-1

cdr3_nt: TGTGCCAGCTCACCAGACGGCAATTCACCCCTCCACTTT
cdr3_aa: CASSPDGNSPLHF
d_call: NA
j_call: TRBJ1-6
clone_size: NA
v_call: TRBV18

cdr3_nt: TGTGCCAGCAGCCAAGAGTGGAGCCACTCTAGCACAGATACGCAGTATTTT
cdr3_aa: CASSQEWSHSSTDTQYF
d_call: NA
j_call: TRBJ2-3
clone_size: many
v_call: TRBV4-2

cdr3_nt: TGTGCCAGCAGTTTCCCATTACACCTAGCGGTCTCCTACAATGAGCAGTTCTTC
cdr3_aa: CASSFPLHLAVSYNEQFF
d_call: TRBD2
j_call: TRBJ2-1
clone_size: many
v_call: TRBV6-5

cdr3_nt: TGTGCCAGCAGTTTGACAGGGGAAGGAGAAAAACTGTTTTTT
cdr3_aa: CASSLTGEGEKLFF
d_call: TRBD1
j_call: TRBJ1-4
clone_size: many
v_call: TRBV27

cdr3_nt: TGTGCCAGTAGGATTAGCAATCAGCCCCAGCATTTT
cdr3_aa: CASRISNQPQHF
d_call: NA
j_call: TRBJ1-5
clone_size: few
v_call: TRBV19

cdr3_nt: TGCGCCAGCAGCTTGGGGACAGTAGCTAACTATGGCTACACCTTC
cdr3_aa: CASSLGTVANYGYTF
d_call: NA
j_call: TRBJ1-2
clone_size: many
v_call: TRBV5-1

cdr3_nt: TGTGCCAGCAGCTTAACATGGTCGGCCGAGACCCAGTACTTC
cdr3_aa: CASSLTWSAETQYF
d_call: NA
j_call: TRBJ2-5
clone_size: many
v_call: TRBV7-2

cdr3_nt: TGTGCCAGCAGCTTATGGGCTAGCTGGGTAGATACGCAGTATTTT
cdr3_aa: CASSLWASWVDTQYF
d_call: NA
j_call: TRBJ2-3
clone_size: many
v_call: TRBV13

cdr3_nt: TGTGCCAGCAGCTTAGGGGAAGGGGGCCCCTACGAGCAGTACTTC
cdr3_aa: CASSLGEGGPYEQYF
d_call: TRBD1
j_call: TRBJ2-7
clone_size: few
v_call: TRBV11-3

cdr3_nt: TGTGCCAGCAGTTCGAGGGGGCACGGCTACACCTTC
cdr3_aa: CASSSRGHGYTF
d_call: TRBD1
j_call: TRBJ1-2
clone_size: few
v_call: TRBV28

cdr3_nt: TGTGCCAGCAGCACGTGGGACGGTGGCTACACCTTC
cdr3_aa: CASSTWDGGYTF
d_call: NA
j_call: TRBJ1-2
clone_size: many
v_call: TRBV11-2

cdr3_nt: TGTGCCAGTAGTCAGCGGGGGTCCACAGATACGCAGTATTTT
cdr3_aa: CASSQRGSTDTQYF
d_call: TRBD2
j_call: TRBJ2-3
clone_size: NA
v_call: TRBV19

cdr3_nt: TGTGCCAGCAGCGAACAGGGGGCTGGGAATCAGCCCCAGCATTTT
cdr3_aa: CASSEQGAGNQPQHF
d_call: TRBD1
j_call: TRBJ1-5
clone_size: NA
v_call: TRBV2